Following are 29 T cell receptor beta chains from one sample sequenced in a study of blood T cell repertoires in COVID-19 (dated by TCRdb to 2020 to 2022). The library was made by the immunoSEQ multiplex PCR assay. TCRdb holds this immuneACCESS table with in-frame rearrangements only. Some clones are missing; in checked studies, unresolved V genes explain under half, and the rest has no known cause. The sample data list around 300,000 clones, and roughly 90% of these were observed just once. The ten biggest clones cover approximately 2.2% of the sample. Sequenced: peripheral blood. Receptors originate from a man aged 45-60 years with acute or convalescent COVID-19.

The chain employs TRBV30 and TRBJ1-5, with TRBD1 matching over 8 bases. CDR1 GTSNPN and CDR2 SVGIG come from the germline V gene (reference sequence). This CDR3 contains 14 residues. Trimming cost V 3 bases and J 6 bases; bases outside gene matches: 7. CDR3 sequence (DNA): TGTGCCTGGAGGGGGGCAGGGGGCTTTCAGCCCCAGCATTTT. Translating gives CAWRGAGGFQPQHF.

The chain carries TRBV2 and TRBJ2-7; tentative D call: TRBD1 (5 bases). Germline V lookup: CDR1 SNHLY, CDR2 FYNNEI. This CDR3 has 12 residues. The germline V and J ends were trimmed by 7 bases and 2 bases, with 9 bases remaining between them. The CDR3 sequence is CASNTGPYEQYF. The CDR3 region has the DNA TGTGCCAGCAATACAGGACCCTACGAGCAGTACTTC.

The chain has TRBV12-3 or TRBV12-4 and TRBJ1-6; D perhaps matches TRBD1 (6 bases). The CDR3 has 13 residues. V was trimmed by 6 bases and J by 13 bases, leaving 16 bases between them. CDR3 residues: CASSMWTVSPLHF. The CDR3 DNA reads as TGTGCCAGCAGCATGTGGACAGTTTCCCCCCTCCACTTT.

In regard to this clone: Sequence at one end of the junction differs from germline and may be a read error. The rearrangement joins TRBV7-7 to TRBJ2-3; 8 bases fit TRBD2. CDR1 and CDR2 from the germline V gene are SSHAT and FNYEAQ (reference sequence). CDR3 length: 16 amino acids. DNA for the CDR3: TGTGCTAGCAGCCCCTTGGCGGGGGGTCTCACAGATACGCAGTATTTT. This codes for CASSPLAGGLTDTQYF.

This clone was detected once. This chain links TRBV28 with TRBJ2-7; D not resolved. The CDR3 covers 11 residues. The V gene's germline CDR1 is MDHEN and CDR2 SYDVKM. The V gene lost 10 bases and the J gene lost 1 base, with 8 bases spanning the gap. The CDR3 spells CATDTSYEQYF. The CDR3 DNA reads as TGTGCCACCGACACTTCCTACGAGCAGTACTTC. The whole variable domain, filled in from reference TRBV28 and TRBJ2-7, reads DVKVTQSSRYLVKRTGEKVFLECVQDMDHENMFWYRQDPGLGLRLIYFSYDVKMKEKGDIPEGYSVSREKKERFSLILESASTNQTSMYLCATDTSYEQYFGPGTRLTVT.

The chain has TRBV6-6 and TRBJ1-1; no clear D gene. The CDR3 is 12 amino acids. Germline loops: CDR1 MNHNY, CDR2 SVGAGI (reference sequence). The V and J ends lost 4 bases and 8 bases respectively, with 11 bases between them. The CDR3 is CASSWGRGEAFF. CDR3 bases: TGTGCCAGCAGTTGGGGAAGAGGGGAAGCTTTCTTT.

The rearrangement joins TRBV6-2 or TRBV6-3 to TRBJ1-5; 7 bases map to TRBD1. V was clipped by 2 bases and J by 2 bases; unmatched bases: 9. CDR3 length: 17 amino acids. The germline V gene encodes CDR1 MNHEY and CDR2 SVGEGT. CDR3 DNA: TGTGCCAGCAGTTACCCAGGGGGGAGTACGGGCAATCAGCCCCAGCATTTT. Encoded protein: CASSYPGGSTGNQPQHF.

The chain uses TRBV19 and TRBJ2-1, with D possibly matching TRBD2 (6 bases). The CDR3 totals 16 residues. CDR1 LNHDA and CDR2 SQIVND come from the germline V gene (reference sequence). Deletions cut 5 bases from V and 2 bases from J, with 16 bases between. The CDR3 DNA reads TGTGCCAGTAGTTCCCAGGCGGGGAGCCCCTACAATGAGCAGTTCTTC. Protein product: CASSSQAGSPYNEQFF. Together with reference TRBV19 and TRBJ2-1, the CDR3 gives the full variable domain: DGGITQSPKYLFRKEGQNVTLSCEQNLNHDAMYWYRQDPGQGLRLIYYSQIVNDFQKGDIAEGYSVSREKKESFPLTVTSAQKNPTAFYLCASSSQAGSPYNEQFFGPGTRLTVL.

The V and J genes are TRBV2 and TRBJ1-6, with 8 positions matching TRBD1. CDR1 and CDR2 (germline): SNHLY, FYNNEI. This CDR3 is built from 14 residues. V shed 5 bases, J shed 9 bases, and the junction held 6 bases outside the gene matches. CDR3 in amino acids: CASSNQGAGSPLHF. The CDR3 region has the DNA TGTGCCAGCAGTAATCAGGGGGCCGGTTCACCCCTCCACTTT.

CDR3 coding DNA: TGTGCCAGTAGTATTGGGCATTATAGCAATCAGCCCCAGCATTTT. Its protein product is CASSIGHYSNQPQHF. The rearrangement uses TRBV19 and TRBJ1-5, with unresolved D. The CDR3 consists of 15 residues. Looked up from germline, CDR1 is LNHDA and CDR2 is SQIVND (reference sequence). V shed 3 bases and J shed 0 bases, with 9 bases lying between them.

The CDR3 region is CASSSQGKSPLHF. CDR3 nucleotide sequence: TGTGCCAGCAGCTCACAGGGGAAATCACCCCTCCACTTT. The chain links TRBV7-9 to TRBJ1-6, with 7 nucleotides matching TRBD1. This CDR3 region has 13 residues. The germline CDR1 and CDR2 sequences are SEHNR and FQNEAQ (reference sequence). V dropped 4 bases and J dropped 10; count of bases not matched to a gene: 4. The complete variable domain, with remaining parts taken from reference TRBV7-9 and TRBJ1-6, reads DTGVSQNPRHKITKRGQNVTFRCDPISEHNRLYWYRQTLGQGPEFLTYFQNEAQLEKSRLLSDRFSAERPKGSFSTLEIQRTEQGDSAMYLCASSSQGKSPLHFGNGTRLTVT.

This clone turned up a few times. The chain is built from TRBV4-1 and TRBJ2-1, with 8 bases identical to TRBD2. Germline-derived CDR1 and CDR2 are MGHRA and YSYEKL. This CDR3 is built from 16 residues. V shed 0 bases, J shed 6 bases, and the junction held 7 bases outside the gene matches. The DNA for the CDR3 is TGCGCCAGCAGCCAAGATTACGGGGGGGCCGGCAATGAGCAGTTCTTC. Amino acids: CASSQDYGGAGNEQFF.

The rearrangement links TRBV30 to TRBJ2-7; tentative D call: TRBD1 (5 bases). This CDR3 is built from 13 residues. V was trimmed by 4 bases and J by 0 bases, leaving 10 bases between them. CDR1 and CDR2 from the germline V gene are GTSNPN and SVGIG (reference sequence). CDR3 sequence reads: CAWNSGASYEQYF. The CDR3 DNA sequence: TGTGCCTGGAATTCTGGGGCCTCCTACGAGCAGTACTTC.

The rearrangement joins TRBV5-6 to TRBJ2-7; D may be TRBD1 (5 bases). V gave up 1 base and J gave up 2 bases, with 7 bases separating them. CDR3 length equals 13 residues. Germline CDR1 SGHDT, CDR2 YYEEEE. DNA of the CDR3: TGTGCCAGCAGCTTGACAGGTACCTACGAGCAGTACTTC. Residues: CASSLTGTYEQYF.

The chain carries TRBV7-3 and TRBJ2-2, with 9 bases aligning to TRBD2. Unmatched junction bases numbered 15, after V lost 5 bases and J lost 5 bases. The CDR3 is made up of 18 amino acids. Per the germline V gene, CDR1 is SGHTA and CDR2 is FQGTGA. CDR3 sequence (DNA): TGTGCCAGCAGCCCCCAGGCTGGCGGGGGGGCAGGAACCGGGGAGCTGTTTTTT. Its translation: CASSPQAGGGAGTGELFF.

The V gene is TRBV18, the J gene TRBJ1-6, with a tentative D call TRBD1 (5 bases). With 5 bases removed from V and 12 bases from J, the gap between germline ends came to 20 bases. Germline CDR1 KGHSH, CDR2 LQKENI. The CDR3 loop spans 15 amino acids. For the CDR3, the DNA is TGTGCCAGCTCAACGGCCCAGGGCCCTGGGGAACCCCTCCACTTT. It is translated as CASSTAQGPGEPLHF.

V is TRBV6-5 and J is TRBJ1-5; D gene unclear. V was shortened by 6 bases and J by 6 bases, with 15 bases between the two germline ends. The CDR3 length is 14 residues. CDR1 MNHEY and CDR2 SVGAGI come from the germline V gene. For the CDR3, the DNA is TGTGCCAGCAGGCAGACTGCGGCGGGTCAGCCCCAGCATTTT. Translating it yields CASRQTAAGQPQHF.

This clone was seen a single time. The genes are TRBV13 and TRBJ2-5; 14 bases fit TRBD2. There are 16 residues in the CDR3. V shed 5 bases, J shed 2 bases, and the junction held 4 bases outside the gene matches. Looked up from germline, CDR1 is PRHDT and CDR2 is FYEKMQ (reference sequence). Written as DNA, the CDR3 is TGTGCCAGCAGCCTCAGGACTAGCGGGGGGCAAGAGACCCAGTACTTC. This gives the protein CASSLRTSGGQETQYF.

The chain combines TRBV5-6 with TRBJ2-3; 12 bases align to TRBD1. With 4 bases clipped from V and 2 bases from J, the junction kept 5 bases outside the gene matches. Germline loops: CDR1 SGHDT, CDR2 YYEEEE. The CDR3 extends over 16 amino acids. CDR3 region: CASSRDRGRDTDTQYF. The CDR3 nucleotides read TGTGCCAGCAGCCGGGACAGGGGGCGCGACACAGATACGCAGTATTTT.

This clone was seen a handful of times. The chain links TRBV10-1 to TRBJ1-2, with 7 bases identical to TRBD1. Germline assignment: CDR1 WNHNN and CDR2 SYGVQD (reference sequence). There are 15 residues in the CDR3. Losses at the gene ends were 0 bases for V and 8 bases for J; bases not matched to a gene: 9. This chain's CDR3 is CASSESRQGPRGYTF. DNA of the CDR3: TGCGCCAGCAGTGAGTCGCGACAGGGTCCTAGAGGCTACACCTTC.

The chain employs TRBV6-5 and TRBJ1-1; D gene ambiguous. Trimming stripped 5 bases from V and 2 bases from J, with 12 bases between. This CDR3 region has 14 residues. From germline, CDR1 is MNHEY and CDR2 SVGAGI. CDR3 coding DNA: TGTGCCAGCAGTCGCCGGGAGGGCAACACTGAAGCTTTCTTT. Amino acids: CASSRREGNTEAFF.

V and J are TRBV11-1 and TRBJ2-5; 10 nucleotides align to TRBD2. CDR3 size: 12 residues. V lost 9 bases, J lost 5 bases, and 3 bases stayed unmatched. Germline CDR1 SGHAT, CDR2 FQDESV (reference sequence). CDR3 sequence: CARPGLAETQYF. CDR3 bases: TGTGCCAGGCCGGGACTAGCGGAGACCCAGTACTTC.

This chain connects TRBV7-3 to TRBJ2-1; D possibly corresponds to TRBD2 (6 bases). The ends were cut back, 4 bases at V and 4 bases at J, with 14 bases in the middle. The CDR3 extends over 15 amino acids. From germline, CDR1 is SGHTA and CDR2 FQGTGA. The CDR3, as DNA: TGTGCCAGCAGCTCCCGGAGGGCGGGATACAATGAGCAGTTCTTC. It translates to CASSSRRAGYNEQFF.

The chain carries TRBV7-9 and TRBJ1-3; D not certain. This CDR3 is built from 16 residues. V was clipped by 5 bases and J by 7 bases, with 21 bases between them. Germline-derived CDR1 and CDR2 are SEHNR and FQNEAQ (reference sequence). The CDR3 sequence: CASSPAVERLGNTIYF. The CDR3 DNA sequence: TGTGCCAGCAGCCCCGCCGTTGAGAGACTAGGGAACACCATATATTTT. Full variable domain (rest looked up from reference TRBV7-9 and TRBJ1-3): DTGVSQNPRHKITKRGQNVTFRCDPISEHNRLYWYRQTLGQGPEFLTYFQNEAQLEKSRLLSDRFSAERPKGSFSTLEIQRTEQGDSAMYLCASSPAVERLGNTIYFGEGSWLTVV.

The rearrangement uses TRBV7-9 and TRBJ2-1; 9 bases fit TRBD2. Germline V gene data show CDR1 as SEHNR and CDR2 as FQNEAQ (reference sequence). The CDR3 covers 16 residues. V gave up 5 bases and J gave up 5 bases; unmatched junction bases: 10. CDR3 sequence (DNA): TGTGCCAGCAGCCCGGGGGGAGCGGGGGGCAACAATGAGCAGTTCTTC. Translation: CASSPGGAGGNNEQFF.

V usage is TRBV23-1 and J usage is TRBJ1-2; possible D gene TRBD1, 6 bases. Being an ORF, TRBV23-1 has a function that is uncertain. This CDR3 has 18 amino acids. V gave up 2 bases and J gave up 3 bases, with 22 bases separating them. CDR3 region: CASSQILGGTSGDYGYTF. DNA of the CDR3: TGCGCCAGCAGTCAAATCCTGGGTGGGACCTCAGGGGACTATGGCTACACCTTC.

The chain is built from TRBV9 and TRBJ1-1, with a weak D call TRBD1 (5 bases). Between the trimmed V and J ends, which lost 4 bases and 5 bases, there was a span of 18 bases. Germline lookup yields CDR1 SGDLS and CDR2 YYNGEE. This CDR3 contains 15 residues. CDR3 amino acids: CASSREVEGRTEAFF. The CDR3, as DNA: TGTGCCAGCAGCCGGGAGGTGGAGGGGAGGACTGAAGCTTTCTTT.

The CDR3 loop reads CSATYRDEQYF. The CDR3 DNA is TGCAGTGCTACCTACAGGGACGAGCAGTACTTC. The V call is TRBV20-1, the J call TRBJ2-7; maybe TRBD1 (6 bases). This CDR3 comprises 11 residues. The germline V and J ends were trimmed by 4 bases and 5 bases, with 9 bases remaining between them. CDR1 and CDR2 (germline): DFQATT, SNEGSKA (reference sequence).

The J gene is TRBJ1-2, the V gene TRBV10-1; D may be TRBD1 (6 bases). Trimming took 11 bases from V and 7 from J, leaving 17 bases between them. The CDR3 runs 12 residues. In germline, CDR1 is WNHNN, CDR2 SYGVQD (reference sequence). This chain's CDR3 is CAERYREGGYTF. The CDR3 DNA reads TGCGCCGAAAGATACAGGGAAGGTGGCTACACCTTC.